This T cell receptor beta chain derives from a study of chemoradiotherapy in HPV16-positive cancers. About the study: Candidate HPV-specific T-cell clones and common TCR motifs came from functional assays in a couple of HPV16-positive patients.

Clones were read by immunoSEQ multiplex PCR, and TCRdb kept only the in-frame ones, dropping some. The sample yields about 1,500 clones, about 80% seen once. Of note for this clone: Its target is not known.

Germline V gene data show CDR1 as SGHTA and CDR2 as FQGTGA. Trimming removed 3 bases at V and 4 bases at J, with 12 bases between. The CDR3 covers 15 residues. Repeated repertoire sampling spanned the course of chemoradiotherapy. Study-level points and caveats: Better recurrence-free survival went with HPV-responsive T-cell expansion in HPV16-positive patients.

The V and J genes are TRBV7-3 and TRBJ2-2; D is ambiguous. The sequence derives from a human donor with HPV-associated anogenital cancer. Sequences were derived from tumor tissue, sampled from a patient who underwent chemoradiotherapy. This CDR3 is CASSFSPVGTGELFF. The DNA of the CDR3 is TGTGCCAGCAGCTTCTCGCCCGTCGGCACCGGGGAGCTGTTTTTT.